These T cell receptor beta chains were read from a single sample in a study of shared clonotypes between healthy human individuals. Measured with immunoSEQ multiplex PCR; TCRdb has only the in-frame clones, and not every one. The sample shows about 110,000 clones, over 65% of them seen only once. Source material: memory CD8+ T cells sorted from blood. Receptor source: a young woman in good health. Each CDR3 is given with its conserved first and last residue. The order of the fields is clone size, CDR3 length, V gene, D gene, J gene, CDR3 protein, CDR3 DNA. The D gene is left open where the match is weak. Size is stated for part of the rows, as once, few or many counts, or as a class when the clone is expanded.

>.|14|TRBV9|TRBD2|TRBJ2-1
CASSVGGGSDEQFF
TGTGCCAGCAGCGTAGGAGGCGGGAGTGATGAGCAGTTCTTC
>many|14|TRBV19|TRBD2|TRBJ2-5
CASSIWLAEETQYF
TGTGCCAGTAGTATTTGGCTAGCGGAAGAGACCCAGTACTTC
>.|14|TRBV6-5|TRBD2|TRBJ2-1
CASSRTSGHNEQFF
TGTGCCAGCAGTCGGACTAGCGGGCACAATGAGCAGTTCTTC
>.|14|TRBV7-3|.|TRBJ2-2
CASSSGGAGGELFF
TGTGCCAGCAGCTCCGGCGGGGCTGGGGGGGAGCTGTTTTTT
>.|14|TRBV4-1|TRBD2|TRBJ2-7
CASSQLAGVGEQYF
TGCGCCAGCAGCCAACTAGCGGGAGTGGGCGAGCAGTACTTC
>few|11|TRBV28|.|TRBJ1-1
CASRLNTEAFF
TGTGCCAGCAGATTGAACACTGAAGCTTTCTTT
>.|14|TRBV7-9|.|TRBJ1-1
CASSVPPQARGAFF
TGTGCCAGCAGCGTCCCCCCACAAGCCCGCGGAGCTTTCTTT
>many|13|TRBV4-2|TRBD1|TRBJ1-2
CASSSGQDYGYTF
TGTGCCAGCAGCTCCGGACAGGACTATGGCTACACCTTC
>many|14|TRBV19|.|TRBJ2-7
CASSAGQSHYEQYF
TGTGCCAGTAGTGCTGGACAGAGCCACTACGAGCAGTACTTC
>.|16|TRBV7-2|TRBD1|TRBJ2-1
CASSLGYRGPYNEQFF
TGTGCCAGCAGCTTAGGATACAGGGGGCCCTACAATGAGCAGTTCTTC
>.|15|TRBV19|.|TRBJ2-3
CASSSRTSSTDTQYF
TGTGCCAGTAGTTCCAGGACAAGTAGCACAGATACGCAGTATTTT
>medium-sized|15|TRBV6-1|.|TRBJ1-3
CASSEADGSGNTIYF
TGTGCCAGCAGTGAAGCAGACGGCTCTGGAAACACCATATATTTT
>.|13|TRBV7-9|.|TRBJ1-5
CASSFSGPQPQHF
TGTGCCAGCAGCTTCTCTGGCCCTCAGCCCCAGCATTTT
>.|14|TRBV6-1|.|TRBJ1-2
CASSEGDGYYGYTF
TGTGCCAGCAGTGAAGGGGACGGATACTATGGCTACACCTTC
>many|15|TRBV6-4|TRBD2|TRBJ2-2
CASSEGLADTGELFF
TGTGCCAGCAGTGAGGGACTAGCTGACACCGGGGAGCTGTTTTTT
>.|15|TRBV4-2|TRBD1|TRBJ1-4
CASSQPDRGYEKLFF
TGTGCCAGCAGCCAACCTGACAGGGGTTACGAAAAACTGTTTTTT
>.|13|TRBV29-1|.|TRBJ1-1
CSVDEGTLTEAFF
TGCAGCGTTGATGAGGGGACTCTAACTGAAGCTTTCTTT
>.|14|TRBV4-1|TRBD2|TRBJ2-7
CASSRTSGKSEQYF
TGCGCCAGCAGCCGGACTAGCGGGAAATCCGAGCAGTACTTC
>once|15|TRBV19|TRBD2|TRBJ2-1
CASSLAGGPYNEQFF
TGTGCCAGTAGCTTAGCGGGAGGGCCATATAATGAGCAGTTCTTC
>.|13|TRBV5-8|.|TRBJ2-7
CASSNYNSYEQYF
TGTGCCAGCAGCAACTATAATTCCTACGAGCAGTACTTC
>few|15|TRBV4-1|TRBD2|TRBJ2-7
CASSPTSGSLGEQYF
TGCGCCAGCAGCCCCACTAGCGGGAGTTTGGGAGAGCAGTACTTC
>.|13|TRBV5-6|.|TRBJ2-7
CASSLVGDDEQYF
TGTGCCAGCAGCCTGGTTGGGGACGACGAGCAGTACTTC
>.|13|TRBV2|TRBD1|TRBJ1-2
CASSRGGSYGYTF
TGTGCCAGCAGTCGAGGGGGCAGCTATGGCTACACCTTC
>once|14|TRBV30|.|TRBJ1-5
CAWNLGGFEQPQHF
TGTGCCTGGAACCTAGGGGGTTTTGAACAGCCCCAGCATTTT
>.|15|TRBV29-1|.|TRBJ2-7
CSVGGRDGQIYEQYF
TGCAGCGTGGGGGGCCGAGATGGACAGATTTACGAGCAGTACTTC
>.|14|TRBV9|.|TRBJ2-7
CASSVRASSYEQYF
TGTGCCAGCAGCGTAAGAGCGAGTTCCTACGAGCAGTACTTC
>few|16|TRBV9|TRBD1|TRBJ2-7
CASSTSTGSSTYEQYF
TGTGCCAGCAGCACATCGACAGGGTCCTCTACCTACGAGCAGTACTTC
>.|11|TRBV29-1|TRBD2|TRBJ2-7
CSVWEGNEQYF
TGCAGCGTCTGGGAGGGAAACGAGCAGTACTTC
>few|12|TRBV19|.|TRBJ1-2
CASSIGWSGYTF
TGTGCCAGTAGTATTGGTTGGTCGGGCTACACCTTC
>once|14|TRBV7-9|.|TRBJ1-1
CASSLSDSNTEAFF
TGTGCCAGCAGCTTAAGTGACTCTAACACTGAAGCTTTCTTT
>.|15|TRBV29-1|TRBD2|TRBJ2-1
CSVLPGLAGVTEQFF
TGCAGCGTCCTCCCGGGACTAGCGGGAGTCACTGAGCAGTTCTTC
>.|17|TRBV28|.|TRBJ1-1
CASSFPKYRVSGTEAFF
TGTGCCAGCAGTTTTCCTAAATACAGGGTCTCGGGCACTGAAGCTTTCTTT
>few|13|TRBV2|.|TRBJ1-1
CASRMGTELEAFF
TGTGCCAGCAGGATGGGGACGGAGCTTGAAGCTTTCTTT
>.|16|TRBV28|.|TRBJ1-5
CASSYRAGDLIAPQHF
TGTGCCAGCAGTTATAGGGCTGGGGACTTAATAGCGCCCCAGCATTTT
>few|15|TRBV11-2|.|TRBJ2-1
CASSPDSPKGIEQFF
TGTGCCAGCAGCCCAGACAGTCCCAAGGGGATTGAGCAGTTCTTC
>.|15|TRBV4-1|.|TRBJ1-1
CASSLHPRVGTEAFF
TGCGCCAGCAGCCTCCACCCCAGGGTTGGCACTGAAGCTTTCTTT
>.|14|TRBV7-2|.|TRBJ1-1
CASSLETLNTEAFF
TGTGCCAGCAGCTTAGAGACATTGAACACTGAAGCTTTCTTT
>.|15|TRBV19|.|TRBJ2-1
CASSIDHPVVNEQFF
TGTGCCAGTAGTATAGATCATCCGGTAGTAAATGAGCAGTTCTTC
>.|15|TRBV10-2|TRBD1|TRBJ2-7
CASSPSKKQGSEQYF
TGCGCCAGCAGCCCAAGCAAGAAACAGGGGAGCGAGCAGTACTTC
>few|15|TRBV11-3|.|TRBJ2-1
CASSPGGGEADEQFF
TGTGCCAGCAGCCCGGGGGGCGGCGAAGCCGATGAGCAGTTCTTC
>.|15|TRBV2|.|TRBJ2-6
CASRGSSSGANVLTF
TGTGCCAGCAGGGGCAGTTCCTCTGGGGCCAACGTCCTGACTTTC
>.|13|TRBV18|.|TRBJ1-1
CASSPNPSTEAFF
TGTGCCAGCTCACCTAATCCGTCGACTGAAGCTTTCTTT
>.|15|TRBV6-4|TRBD1|TRBJ2-1
CASSYSGGSYNEQFF
TGTGCCAGCAGTTATTCAGGGGGCTCCTACAATGAGCAGTTCTTC
>.|16|TRBV10-2|TRBD2|TRBJ2-3
CASSELWREGTDTQYF
TGCGCCAGCAGTGAATTATGGCGGGAGGGAACAGATACGCAGTATTTT
>.|15|TRBV28|.|TRBJ2-3
CASSFLEGATDTQYF
TGTGCCAGCAGTTTTCTGGAGGGGGCAACAGATACGCAGTATTTT
>many|18|TRBV5-6|TRBD1|TRBJ2-6
CASSVQGAFHSGANVLTF
TGTGCCAGCAGCGTACAGGGGGCGTTCCACTCTGGGGCCAACGTCCTGACTTTC
>.|16|TRBV27|TRBD2|TRBJ2-2
CASSSREGGNTGELFF
TGTGCCAGCAGTTCCCGGGAGGGCGGGAACACCGGGGAGCTGTTTTTT
>.|15|TRBV7-6|.|TRBJ2-1
CASSLAVGRNNEQFF
TGTGCCAGCAGCTTAGCGGTGGGGCGGAATAATGAGCAGTTCTTC
>.|15|TRBV28|.|TRBJ1-4
CASSFTGQANEKLFF
TGTGCCAGCAGTTTCACGGGGCAGGCAAATGAAAAACTGTTTTTT
>.|14|TRBV5-6|TRBD1|TRBJ1-4
CASSLGQGWEKLFF
TGTGCCAGCAGCTTGGGACAGGGATGGGAAAAACTGTTTTTT
>.|17|TRBV18|.|TRBJ2-2
CASSPHYQEGYTGELFF
TGTGCCAGCTCACCCCACTACCAGGAAGGATACACCGGGGAGCTGTTTTTT
>.|13|TRBV11-3|.|TRBJ2-7
CASSPGGAYEQYF
TGTGCCAGCAGCCCAGGGGGGGCCTACGAGCAGTACTTC
>.|13|TRBV5-1|TRBD1|TRBJ2-5
CASSGGQGETQYF
TGCGCCAGCAGCGGGGGACAGGGGGAGACCCAGTACTTC
>.|14|TRBV5-4|TRBD1|TRBJ2-1
CASSPGQGNNEQFF
TGTGCCAGCAGCCCCGGACAGGGTAACAATGAGCAGTTCTTC